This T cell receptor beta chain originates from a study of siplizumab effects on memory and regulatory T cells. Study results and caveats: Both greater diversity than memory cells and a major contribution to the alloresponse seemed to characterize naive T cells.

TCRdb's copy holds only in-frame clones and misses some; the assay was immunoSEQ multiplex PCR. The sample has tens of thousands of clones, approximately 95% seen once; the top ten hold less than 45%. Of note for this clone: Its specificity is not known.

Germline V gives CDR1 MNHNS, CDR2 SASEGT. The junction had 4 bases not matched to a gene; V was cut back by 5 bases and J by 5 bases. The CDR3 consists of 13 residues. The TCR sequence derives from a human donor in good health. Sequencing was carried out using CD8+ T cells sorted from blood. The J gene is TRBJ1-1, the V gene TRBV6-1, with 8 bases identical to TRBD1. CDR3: CASSPTGGTEAFF. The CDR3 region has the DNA TGTGCCAGCAGTCCAACAGGGGGAACTGAAGCTTTCTTT.